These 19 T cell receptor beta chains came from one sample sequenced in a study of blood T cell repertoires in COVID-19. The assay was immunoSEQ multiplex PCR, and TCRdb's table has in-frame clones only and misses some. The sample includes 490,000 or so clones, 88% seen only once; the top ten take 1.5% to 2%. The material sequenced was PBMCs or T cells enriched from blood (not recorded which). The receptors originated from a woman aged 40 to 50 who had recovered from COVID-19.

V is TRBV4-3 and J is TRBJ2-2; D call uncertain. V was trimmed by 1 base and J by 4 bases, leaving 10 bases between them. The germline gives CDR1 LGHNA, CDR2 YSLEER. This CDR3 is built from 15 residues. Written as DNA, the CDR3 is TGCGCCAGCAGCCAAGCGTCCCTAGGCACCGGGGAGCTGTTTTTT. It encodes CASSQASLGTGELFF.

The CDR3 sequence: CASATGTSSYNEQFF. The CDR3 DNA sequence: TGTGCCAGCGCAACCGGGACTAGCTCCTACAATGAGCAGTTCTTC. The rearrangement links TRBV6-5 to TRBJ2-1; TRBD2 matches at 8 bases. Germline trimming cut 8 bases from V and 0 bases from J; bases unmatched to any gene: 6. The germline gives CDR1 MNHEY, CDR2 SVGAGI. This CDR3 contains 15 residues.

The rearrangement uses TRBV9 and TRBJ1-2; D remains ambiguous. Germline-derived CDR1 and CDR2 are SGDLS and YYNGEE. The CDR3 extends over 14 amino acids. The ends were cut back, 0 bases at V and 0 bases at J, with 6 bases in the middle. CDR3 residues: CASSVAMTNYGYTF. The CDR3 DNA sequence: TGTGCCAGCAGCGTAGCTATGACTAACTATGGCTACACCTTC.

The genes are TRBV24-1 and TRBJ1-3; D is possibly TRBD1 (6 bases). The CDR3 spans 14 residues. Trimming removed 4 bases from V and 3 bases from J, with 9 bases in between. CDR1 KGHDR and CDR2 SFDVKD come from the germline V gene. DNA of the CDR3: TGTGCCACCAGTGACCCACAGGGTGGAAACACCATATATTTT. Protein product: CATSDPQGGNTIYF.

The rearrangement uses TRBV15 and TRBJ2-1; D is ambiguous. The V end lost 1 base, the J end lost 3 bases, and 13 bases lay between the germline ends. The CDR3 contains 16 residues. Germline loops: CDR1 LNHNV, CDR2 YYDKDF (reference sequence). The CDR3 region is CATSRGFQVNYNEQFF. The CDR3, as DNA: TGTGCCACCAGCAGAGGGTTTCAGGTTAACTACAATGAGCAGTTCTTC.

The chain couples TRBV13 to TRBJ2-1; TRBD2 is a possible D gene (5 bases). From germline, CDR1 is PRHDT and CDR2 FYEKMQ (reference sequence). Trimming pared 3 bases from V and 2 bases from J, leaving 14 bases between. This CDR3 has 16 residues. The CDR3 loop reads CASSLEPRGAYNEQFF. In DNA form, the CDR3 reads TGTGCCAGCAGCTTGGAACCCCGGGGAGCCTACAATGAGCAGTTCTTC.

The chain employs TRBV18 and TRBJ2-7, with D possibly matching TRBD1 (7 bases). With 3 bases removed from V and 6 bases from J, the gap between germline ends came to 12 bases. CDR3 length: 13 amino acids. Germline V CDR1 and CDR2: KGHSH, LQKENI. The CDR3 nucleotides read TGTGCCAGCTCACCCCAGCAGGGGGGCGAGCAGTACTTC. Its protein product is CASSPQQGGEQYF.

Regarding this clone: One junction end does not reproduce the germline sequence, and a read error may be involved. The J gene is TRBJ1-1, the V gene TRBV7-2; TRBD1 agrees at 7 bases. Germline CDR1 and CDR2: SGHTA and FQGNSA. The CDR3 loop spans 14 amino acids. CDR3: CASSLQGVKTEAFF. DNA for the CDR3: TGTGCCAGCAGCCTCCAGGGGGTGAAGACTGAAGCTTTCTTT.

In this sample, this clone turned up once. This chain's CDR3 is CAIREDSHSGNTIYF. DNA for the CDR3: TGTGCCATCAGGGAGGACAGCCACTCTGGAAACACCATATATTTT. This chain links TRBV10-3 with TRBJ1-3; the D gene is possibly TRBD1 (6 bases). The germline V gene encodes CDR1 ENHRY and CDR2 SYGVKD. CDR3 length: 15 amino acids. With 6 bases removed from V and 0 bases from J, the gap between germline ends came to 12 bases.

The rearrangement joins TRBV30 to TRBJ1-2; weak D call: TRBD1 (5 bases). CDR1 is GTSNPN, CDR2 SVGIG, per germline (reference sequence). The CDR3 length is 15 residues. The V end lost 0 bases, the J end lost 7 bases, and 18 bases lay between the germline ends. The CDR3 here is CAWSVDNRMGAGYTF. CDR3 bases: TGTGCCTGGAGTGTAGATAACAGGATGGGCGCTGGCTACACCTTC.

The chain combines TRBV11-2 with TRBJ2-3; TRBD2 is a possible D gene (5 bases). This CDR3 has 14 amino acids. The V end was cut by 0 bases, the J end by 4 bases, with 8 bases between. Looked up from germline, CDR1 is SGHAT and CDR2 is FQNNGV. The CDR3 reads CASSLEAGPDTQYF. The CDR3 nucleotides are TGTGCCAGCAGCTTAGAGGCGGGTCCAGATACGCAGTATTTT.

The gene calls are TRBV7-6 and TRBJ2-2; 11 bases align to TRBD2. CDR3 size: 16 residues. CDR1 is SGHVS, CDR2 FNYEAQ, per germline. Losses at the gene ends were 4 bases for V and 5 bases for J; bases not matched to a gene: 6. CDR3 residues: CASSSLAGGFTGELFF. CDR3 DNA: TGTGCCAGCAGCTCCCTAGCGGGAGGTTTTACCGGGGAGCTGTTTTTT.

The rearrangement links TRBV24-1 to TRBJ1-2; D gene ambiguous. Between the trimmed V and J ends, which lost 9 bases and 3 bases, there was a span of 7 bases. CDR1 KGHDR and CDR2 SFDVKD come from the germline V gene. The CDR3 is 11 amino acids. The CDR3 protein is CATRSDYGYTF. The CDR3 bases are TGTGCCACCCGCTCAGACTATGGCTACACCTTC.

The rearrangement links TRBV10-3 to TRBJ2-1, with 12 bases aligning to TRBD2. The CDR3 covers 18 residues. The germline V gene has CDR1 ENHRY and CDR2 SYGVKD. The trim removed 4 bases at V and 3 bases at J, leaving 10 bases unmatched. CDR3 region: CAISAEGLAGGVYNEQFF. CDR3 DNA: TGTGCCATCAGTGCCGAAGGGCTAGCGGGAGGGGTCTACAATGAGCAGTTCTTC.

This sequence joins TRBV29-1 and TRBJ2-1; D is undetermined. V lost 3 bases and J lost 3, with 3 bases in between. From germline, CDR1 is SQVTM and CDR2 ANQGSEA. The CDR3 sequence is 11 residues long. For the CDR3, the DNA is TGCAGCGTTGAGCGCTACAATGAGCAGTTCTTC. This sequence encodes CSVERYNEQFF.

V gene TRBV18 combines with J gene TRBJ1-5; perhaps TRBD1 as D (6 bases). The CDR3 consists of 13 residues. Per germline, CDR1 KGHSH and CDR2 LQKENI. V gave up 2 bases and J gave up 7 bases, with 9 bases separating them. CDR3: CASSPGGGQPQHF. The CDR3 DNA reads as TGTGCCAGCTCACCAGGGGGCGGGCAGCCCCAGCATTTT.

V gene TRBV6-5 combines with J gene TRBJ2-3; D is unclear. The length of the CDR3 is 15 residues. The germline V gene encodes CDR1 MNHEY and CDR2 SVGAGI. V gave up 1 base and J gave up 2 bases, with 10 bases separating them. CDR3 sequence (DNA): TGTGCCAGCAGTTACTTTCTAACCACCACAGATACGCAGTATTTT. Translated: CASSYFLTTTDTQYF.

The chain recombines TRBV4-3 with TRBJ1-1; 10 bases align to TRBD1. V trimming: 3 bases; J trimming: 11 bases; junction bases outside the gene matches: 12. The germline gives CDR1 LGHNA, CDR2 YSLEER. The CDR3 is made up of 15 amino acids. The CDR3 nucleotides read TGCGCCAGCAGCCAGGGGGACAGGGGTAGTCGTGAGGCTTTCTTT. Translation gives CASSQGDRGSREAFF.

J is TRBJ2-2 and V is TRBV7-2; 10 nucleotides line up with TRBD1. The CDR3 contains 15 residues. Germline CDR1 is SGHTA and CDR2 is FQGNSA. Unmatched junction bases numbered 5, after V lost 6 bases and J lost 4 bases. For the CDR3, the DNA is TGTGCCAGCAGTCGGGACAGGGGAAGCACCGGGGAGCTGTTTTTT. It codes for CASSRDRGSTGELFF.